The 23 T cell receptor beta chains reported below all come from one sample, sequenced in a study of T cells in Graves' hyperthyroidism and ophthalmopathy. Amplification of TCR beta CDR3 regions used RNA as the template. During a first-round RT-PCR of the TCR CDR3, the HTBI primer set was used. One entry per CDR3 protein, called by TCRdb with MiXCR from the multiplex PCR reads. The profile shows about 250,000 distinct CDR3 sequences, about 25% of them singletons. The sample comprised blood. These receptors were collected from a woman in her thirties or forties with Graves' ophthalmopathy.

This clonotype has ten or more counts. The chain uses TRBV28 and TRBJ2-7; D uncertain. Deletions cut 6 bases from V and 0 bases from J, with 12 bases between. The germline gives CDR1 MDHEN, CDR2 SYDVKM. This CDR3 has 14 amino acids. CDR3: CASSRARSSYEQYF. In DNA form, the CDR3 reads TGTGCCAGCAGCCGGGCAAGGAGCTCCTACGAGCAGTACTTC.

V gene TRBV6-2 or TRBV6-3 combines with J gene TRBJ2-7; 9 bases line up with TRBD1. V dropped 4 bases and J dropped 6; count of bases not matched to a gene: 7. This CDR3 has 14 residues. Germline V gene lookup returns CDR1 MNHEY and CDR2 SVGEGT. The CDR3 DNA reads TGTGCCAGCAGTTCCCCCGGGACAGGGACCGAGCAGTACTTC. Its translation: CASSSPGTGTEQYF.

The rearrangement joins TRBV4-2 to TRBJ2-5; tentatively, D is TRBD2 (5 bases). Deletions cut 0 bases from V and 5 bases from J, with 22 bases between. This CDR3 is built from 18 residues. The V gene's germline CDR1 is LGHNA and CDR2 YNFKEQ. The CDR3 bases are TGTGCCAGCAGCCAAGACTTGGTACGAGCGGAGACCCCCGAGACCCAGTACTTC. This translates into CASSQDLVRAETPETQYF.

This clonotype was picked up many times. V usage is TRBV6-5 and J usage is TRBJ2-7; 7 bases align to TRBD2. V lost 0 bases, J lost 0 bases, and 8 bases stayed unmatched. This CDR3 is built from 17 residues. From germline, CDR1 is MNHEY and CDR2 SVGAGI. CDR3 in DNA: TGTGCCAGCAGTTACTCTCCTTCGCGGGGGAGCTCCTACGAGCAGTACTTC. Protein product: CASSYSPSRGSSYEQYF.

This clonotype was counted many times. The rearrangement joins TRBV4-2 to TRBJ1-2; 7 positions match TRBD1. With V trimmed by 3 bases and J by 4 bases, 14 bases remained unmatched. The germline CDR1 and CDR2 sequences are LGHNA and YNFKEQ. There are 17 residues in the CDR3. The chain's CDR3 is CASSQAPSTGNPYGYTF. For the CDR3, the DNA is TGTGCCAGCAGCCAGGCCCCCTCGACAGGGAACCCCTATGGCTACACCTTC.

This clonotype came up many times. This chain connects TRBV6-1 to TRBJ2-2, with no clear D. This CDR3 region has 14 residues. Germline CDR1 MNHNS, CDR2 SASEGT. Trimming took off 1 base at V and 6 bases at J, with 9 bases between the two ends. The chain's CDR3 is CASSEDSWPGELFF. DNA for the CDR3: TGTGCCAGCAGTGAAGACAGTTGGCCCGGGGAGCTGTTTTTT.

This clonotype has a count of ten or more. The chain couples TRBV24-1 to TRBJ1-5; D may be TRBD1 (5 bases). The CDR3 loop spans 14 amino acids. V lost 4 bases, J lost 9 bases, and 15 bases lay in between. CDR1 and CDR2 (germline): KGHDR, SFDVKD. This CDR3 reads CATSETGPSGPQHF. The CDR3 region has the DNA TGTGCCACCAGTGAAACAGGACCCTCCGGGCCCCAGCATTTT.

V gene TRBV28 combines with J gene TRBJ2-1; 8 bases match TRBD2. The closer fit of TRBJ2-7 to the DNA end suggests the J call may be wrong. Germline values: CDR1 MDHEN, CDR2 SYDVKM. There are 15 residues in the CDR3. CDR3 region: CASSLRGVLLYEQYF. The CDR3 DNA sequence: TGTGCCAGCAGTTTGCGGGGGGTACTTCTATACGAGCAGTACTTC.

This clonotype is judged medium-sized. V and J are TRBV6-5 and TRBJ1-2; D is uncertain. The germline gives CDR1 MNHEY, CDR2 SVGAGI. V lost 4 bases and J 5 bases, leaving 5 bases between the germline ends. The CDR3 contains 11 residues. The DNA of the CDR3 is TGTGCCAGCAGTTCCAGTTATGGCTACACCTTC. Encoded protein: CASSSSYGYTF.

V is TRBV12-3 or TRBV12-4 and J is TRBJ1-1, with D uncertain. The V end lost 7 bases, the J end lost 1 base, and 13 bases lay between the germline ends. The length of the CDR3 is 14 residues. The CDR3 region has the DNA TGTGCCAGCAAACCCCGGACTGGGAACACTGAAGCTTTCTTT. It translates to CASKPRTGNTEAFF.

This clonotype was found many times. J is TRBJ1-2 and V is TRBV6-5; D may be TRBD1 (5 bases). The CDR3 extends over 14 amino acids. Germline assignment: CDR1 MNHEY and CDR2 SVGAGI. V was cut by 5 bases and J by 4 bases, with 14 bases left in between. DNA for the CDR3: TGTGCCAGCAGTCCCCGGGGGGGACTCTATGGCTACACCTTC. Translation gives CASSPRGGLYGYTF.

This clonotype was observed a single time. The chain recombines TRBV12-3 or TRBV12-4 with TRBJ1-1; possible D gene TRBD1, 6 bases. V dropped 3 bases and J dropped 10 bases, with 12 bases sitting between them. The CDR3 has 12 residues. Here the CDR3 reads CASSFRGPAAFF. The CDR3 nucleotides are TGTGCCAGCAGTTTCAGGGGCCCTGCAGCTTTCTTT.

The rearrangement links TRBV19 to TRBJ1-5, with D maybe TRBD1 (5 bases). Looked up from germline, CDR1 is LNHDA and CDR2 is SQIVND (reference sequence). V was pared by 3 bases and J by 7 bases, with 16 bases between. The CDR3 spans 15 residues. The CDR3 sequence: CASSIRPGRGQPQHF. DNA for the CDR3: TGTGCCAGTAGTATCCGACCCGGGCGGGGGCAGCCCCAGCATTTT.

This clonotype was picked up many times. The chain recombines TRBV11-3 with TRBJ2-2; TRBD1 agrees at 7 bases. V shed 5 bases, J shed 5 bases, and the junction held 8 bases outside the gene matches. The CDR3 runs 15 residues. Germline CDR1 SGHNT, CDR2 YENEEA. The CDR3 here is CASSPRQGTTGELFF. The CDR3 DNA reads TGTGCCAGCAGCCCGCGACAGGGTACTACCGGGGAGCTGTTTTTT.

This clonotype was observed many times. This chain joins TRBV19 and TRBJ1-5, with D maybe TRBD1 (6 bases). V gave up 7 bases and J gave up 1 base, with 14 bases separating them. From germline, CDR1 is LNHDA and CDR2 SQIVND (reference sequence). The CDR3 extends over 15 amino acids. The CDR3 DNA sequence: TGTGCCAGTACCCCCTCCGGGGGCAGCAATCAGCCCCAGCATTTT. This translates into CASTPSGGSNQPQHF.

This clonotype appeared many times. The rearrangement uses TRBV5-1 and TRBJ1-6; D remains unclear. Trimming cost V 4 bases and J 6 bases, with 11 bases left between them. The germline V gene encodes CDR1 SGHRS and CDR2 YFSETQ. The CDR3 runs to 14 residues. The CDR3 DNA reads as TGCGCCAGCAGCCTTGGTACCCGTAATTCACCCCTCCACTTT. It encodes CASSLGTRNSPLHF. Drawing the rest from reference TRBV5-1 and TRBJ1-6, the complete variable domain is KAGVTQTPRYLIKTRGQQVTLSCSPISGHRSVSWYQQTPGQGLQFLFEYFSETQRNKGNFPGRFSGRQFSNSRSEMNVSTLELGDSALYLCASSLGTRNSPLHFGNGTRLTVT.

This clonotype was observed many times. This sequence joins TRBV9 and TRBJ1-2; D gene unclear. Germline V CDR1 and CDR2: SGDLS, YYNGEE. With 0 bases removed from V and 3 bases from J, the gap between germline ends came to 9 bases. The length of the CDR3 is 14 residues. In DNA, the CDR3 is TGTGCCAGCAGCGTAGATGAGACATACTATGGCTACACCTTC. Protein product: CASSVDETYYGYTF.

This clonotype has at least ten counts. The genes are TRBV5-1 and TRBJ2-2; D is uncertain. V dropped 3 bases and J dropped 1 base, with 4 bases sitting between them. The germline V gene encodes CDR1 SGHRS and CDR2 YFSETQ. The CDR3 runs 13 residues. Here the CDR3 reads CASSYKNTGELFF. CDR3 nucleotides: TGCGCCAGCAGCTACAAGAACACCGGGGAGCTGTTTTTT.

The chain uses TRBV20-1 and TRBJ2-2, with D tentatively TRBD1 (6 bases). Germline V CDR1 and CDR2: DFQATT, SNEGSKA (reference sequence). The ends were cut back, 1 base at V and 4 bases at J, with 10 bases in the middle. CDR3 length: 14 residues. Here the CDR3 reads CSARVTGTTGELFF. DNA for the CDR3: TGCAGTGCTAGAGTAACAGGGACCACCGGGGAGCTGTTTTTT.

This clonotype was observed at least ten times. V is TRBV6-1 and J is TRBJ2-6; D unresolved. From germline, CDR1 is MNHNS and CDR2 SASEGT. The CDR3 runs 16 residues. V lost 7 bases and J lost 2, with 15 bases in between. The CDR3 reads CASTERLGTGANVLTF. CDR3 in DNA: TGTGCCAGCACCGAAAGGTTGGGCACTGGGGCCAACGTCCTGACTTTC.

This rearrangement joins TRBV12-3 or TRBV12-4 to TRBJ2-7; TRBD2 matches 12 bases. J gave up 1 base and V 2 bases, and 3 bases lay outside the gene matches. This CDR3 contains 16 residues. The CDR3 DNA reads TGTGCCAGCAGTTTAATTGGACTAGCGGGGTCCTACGAGCAGTACTTC. Translation gives CASSLIGLAGSYEQYF.

The chain links TRBV7-9 to TRBJ1-1; D ambiguous. V was cut by 5 bases and J by 7 bases, with 11 bases left in between. CDR1 is SEHNR and CDR2 is FQNEAQ in the germline V gene (reference sequence). The CDR3 has 12 amino acids. The CDR3 bases are TGTGCCAGCAGCCCCGGCCTTGGTGAAGCTTTCTTT. It is translated as CASSPGLGEAFF.

In this sample, this clonotype turned up many times. The gene calls are TRBV12-3 or TRBV12-4 and TRBJ1-1; maybe TRBD1 (5 bases). CDR3 length: 15 amino acids. V was clipped by 3 bases and J by 4 bases, with 15 bases between them. The CDR3 DNA is TGTGCCAGCAGTTTGATAGGTGCGGGGGGCACTGAAGCTTTCTTT. Translation: CASSLIGAGGTEAFF.